Listed below are T cell receptor beta chains from one sample, sequenced in a study of blood T cell repertoires in COVID-19. This table comes from immunoSEQ multiplex PCR, and its TCRdb copy is limited to in-frame clones, with some not included. The sample records about 270,000 clones, just under 90% being singletons. Material for sequencing was PBMCs or T cells enriched from blood (not recorded which). The receptors shown here come from a woman in her sixties who had recovered from COVID-19. CDR3s include the opening cysteine and the closing phenylalanine or tryptophan. Fields, in order: D gene, J gene, V gene, clone size, CDR3 DNA, CDR3 protein. A D gene is named only where the DNA matches it firmly. Clone size appears in some rows only: once, few, many, or a class for an expanded clone.

TRBD1	TRBJ2-7	TRBV15	NA	TGTGCCACCAGCAGAGATATCTTGACAGGGGCCTACGAGCAGTACTTC	CATSRDILTGAYEQYF
TRBD2	TRBJ2-2	TRBV5-1	NA	TGCGCCAGCAGCTCCGCGCGGGGGACCTCCACCGGGGAGCTGTTTTTT	CASSSARGTSTGELFF
TRBD2	TRBJ2-5	TRBV28	NA	TGTGCCAGCAGGTCGGGAGGGGAGGGAGGAGAGACCCAGTACTTC	CASRSGGEGGETQYF
NA	TRBJ2-7	TRBV12-3/TRBV12-4	NA	TGTGCCAGCGGGCTAGCTATCTACGAGCAGTACTTC	CASGLAIYEQYF
NA	TRBJ1-1	TRBV25-1	NA	TGTGCCAGCAGTGAATATAAGGGGTCGCGTGAAGCTTTCTTT	CASSEYKGSREAFF
NA	TRBJ1-1	TRBV7-2	once	TGTGCCAGCAGCCCACCAGGGTTCTTTGAAGCTTTCTTT	CASSPPGFFEAFF
TRBD2	TRBJ2-3	TRBV19	NA	TGTGCCAGTAGCACACTAGCGGGAGTGGCAGATACGCAGTATTTT	CASSTLAGVADTQYF
NA	TRBJ1-4	TRBV5-1	NA	TGCGCCAGCAGCTTGGTGTCAGGAAATGAAAAACTGTTTTTT	CASSLVSGNEKLFF
TRBD2	TRBJ2-5	TRBV18	NA	TGTGCCAGCTCACCAAATTTGGCTAGCGGGGCCGAGACCCAGTACTTC	CASSPNLASGAETQYF
TRBD1	TRBJ1-4	TRBV18	few	TGTGCCAGCTCACCGGACAGGGCTACTGAAAAACTGTTTTTT	CASSPDRATEKLFF
NA	TRBJ1-1	TRBV29-1	NA	TGCAGCGTTGGCCGACAGGAGAACACTGAAGCTTTCTTT	CSVGRQENTEAFF
NA	TRBJ1-5	TRBV11-3	few	TGTGCCAGCAGCTTAGTTCAGTTGGTGCAGGGGAATCAGCCCCAGCATTTT	CASSLVQLVQGNQPQHF
TRBD1	TRBJ1-5	TRBV3-1/TRBV3-2	NA	TGTGCCAGCAGCCAGGACAGGGGGGGTCAGCCCCAGCATTTT	CASSQDRGGQPQHF
TRBD1	TRBJ1-2	TRBV5-1	NA	TGCGCCAGCAGCTACCTTAGGACAGGGGAGGATGGCTACACCTTC	CASSYLRTGEDGYTF
NA	TRBJ2-5	TRBV19	once	TGTGCCAGTAGTAACCAGGTTAGGGAGACCCAGTACTTC	CASSNQVRETQYF
TRBD2	TRBJ2-7	TRBV30	NA	TGTGCCTGGACCGGTCTAGCGGGGCCCTACGAGCAGTACTTC	CAWTGLAGPYEQYF
NA	TRBJ2-1	TRBV10-3	NA	TGTGCCATCAGGTCCGGGGTAATAGGTGAGCAGTTCTTC	CAIRSGVIGEQFF